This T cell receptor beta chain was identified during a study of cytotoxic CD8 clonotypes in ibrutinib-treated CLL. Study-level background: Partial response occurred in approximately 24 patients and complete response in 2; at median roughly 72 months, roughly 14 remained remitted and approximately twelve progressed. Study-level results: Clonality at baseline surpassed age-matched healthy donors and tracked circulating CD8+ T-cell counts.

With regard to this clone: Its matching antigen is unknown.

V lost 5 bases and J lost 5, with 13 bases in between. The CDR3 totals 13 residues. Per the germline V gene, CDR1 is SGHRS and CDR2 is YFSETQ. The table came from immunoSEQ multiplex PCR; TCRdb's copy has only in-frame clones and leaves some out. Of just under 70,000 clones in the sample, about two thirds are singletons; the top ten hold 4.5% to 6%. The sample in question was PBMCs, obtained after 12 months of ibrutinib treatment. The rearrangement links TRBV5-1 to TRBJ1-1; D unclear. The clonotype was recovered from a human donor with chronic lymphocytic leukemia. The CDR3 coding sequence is TGCGCCAGCAGGCACCTTCGGGGAACTGAAGCTTTCTTT. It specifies CASRHLRGTEAFF.